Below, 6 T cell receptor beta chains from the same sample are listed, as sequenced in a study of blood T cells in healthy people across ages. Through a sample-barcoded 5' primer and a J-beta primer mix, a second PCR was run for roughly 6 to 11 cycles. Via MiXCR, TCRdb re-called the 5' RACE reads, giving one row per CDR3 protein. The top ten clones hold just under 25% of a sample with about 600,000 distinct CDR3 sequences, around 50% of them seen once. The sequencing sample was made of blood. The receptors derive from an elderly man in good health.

The CDR3 spells CASSKNNEQFF. For the CDR3, the DNA is TGTGCCAGCAGTAAAAACAATGAGCAGTTCTTC. The chain uses TRBV7-2 and TRBJ2-1; D unclear. This CDR3 is 11 amino acids long. V lost 6 bases and J lost 5, with 5 bases in between. Germline assignment: CDR1 SGHTA and CDR2 FQGNSA. Drawing the rest from reference TRBV7-2 and TRBJ2-1, the complete variable domain is GAGVSQSPSNKVTEKGKDVELRCDPISGHTALYWYRQSLGQGLEFLIYFQGNSAPDKSGLPSDRFSAERTGGSVSTLTIQRTQQEDSAVYLCASSKNNEQFFGPGTRLTVL.

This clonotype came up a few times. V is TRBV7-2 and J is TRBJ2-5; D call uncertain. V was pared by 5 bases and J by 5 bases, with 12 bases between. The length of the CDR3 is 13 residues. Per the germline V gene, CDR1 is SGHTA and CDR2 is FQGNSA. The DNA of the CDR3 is TGTGCCAGCAGCCCGGAAATGCGGGAGACCCAGTACTTC. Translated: CASSPEMRETQYF.

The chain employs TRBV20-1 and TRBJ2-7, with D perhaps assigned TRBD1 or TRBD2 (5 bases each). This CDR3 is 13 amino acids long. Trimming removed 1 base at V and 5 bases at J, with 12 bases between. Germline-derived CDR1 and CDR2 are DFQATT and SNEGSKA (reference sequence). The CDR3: CSARGRDGNEQYF. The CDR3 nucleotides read TGCAGTGCTAGAGGTCGGGACGGCAACGAGCAGTACTTC.

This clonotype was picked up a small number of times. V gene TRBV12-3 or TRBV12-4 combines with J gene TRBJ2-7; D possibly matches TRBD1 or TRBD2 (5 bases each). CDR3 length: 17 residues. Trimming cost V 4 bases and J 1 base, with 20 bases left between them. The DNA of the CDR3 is TGTGCCAGCAGTTGGGGACGCCAAAGTCGGTCGTCCTACGAGCAGTACTTC. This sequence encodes CASSWGRQSRSSYEQYF.

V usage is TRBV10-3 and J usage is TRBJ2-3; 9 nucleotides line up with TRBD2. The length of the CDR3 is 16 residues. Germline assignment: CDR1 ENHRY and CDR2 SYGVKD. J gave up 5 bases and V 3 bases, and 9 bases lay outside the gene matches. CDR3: CAISESLRGGIDTQYF. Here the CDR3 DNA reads TGTGCCATCAGTGAATCCTTGCGGGGGGGCATAGATACGCAGTATTTT.

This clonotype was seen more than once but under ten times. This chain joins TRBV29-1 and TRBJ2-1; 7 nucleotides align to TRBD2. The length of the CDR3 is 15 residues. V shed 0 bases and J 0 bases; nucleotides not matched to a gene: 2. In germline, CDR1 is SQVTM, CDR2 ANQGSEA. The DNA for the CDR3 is TGCAGCGTTGAAGACGCGGGGGACTCCTACAATGAGCAGTTCTTC. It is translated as CSVEDAGDSYNEQFF.